This T cell receptor beta chain was identified in a study of cytomegalovirus exposure and HLA in healthy donors (dated by TCRdb to about 2017). Describing the broader study: In an earlier analysis of around 540 of the donors, 250 to 350 Gb of sequence data and some 100 million unique TCR beta sequences from roughly 180 million T cells were reported. About 310 gigabases of sequencing data and tens of millions of unique TCR sequences were included in an early release covering 550 to 800 HLA-typed donors. Of the roughly 400 genotyped donors, about 80% fell in the genetic ancestry cluster associated with self-reported Caucasian donors. The study aimed to test whether cataloging public T cell receptors could reveal signatures of past pathogen exposure. The study profiled the T cell repertoires of under 700 subjects by immunosequencing and related them to cytomegalovirus serostatus. In addition to the first cohort of 666 subjects, a separate validation cohort of 130 or so different subjects was used. The study combined high-throughput TCR immunosequencing, statistical association of individual TCRs with disease status, and machine learning to predict cytomegalovirus infection status. A later analysis re-examined previously published TCR beta repertoires from roughly 650 donors and added high-resolution HLA genotyping to investigate patterns of TCR occurrence. Rather than using new phenotypic data, the later analysis identified candidate immune exposures from TCR beta sequences and from how often those sequences occurred across donors. To decide whether each TCR beta V gene segment behaved as functional or pseudogenic, an earlier analysis of some 540 of the donors relied on high-throughput TCR beta sequencing. Donor age, sex, ethnicity and CMV serostatus were compiled together with the repertoire data. Genome-wide SNP genotypes for about 60% of the roughly 700 donors were used in a later genetic analysis, which treated that subset as a discovery cohort. Every repertoire in the discovery cohort had been generated on one and the same sequencing platform. HLA typing covered class I and class II loci at four-digit resolution. Typing coverage varied by locus: about 629-640 donors for A, B, C, DRB1 and DQB1; some 520 for DQA1; over 600 for DPA1; approximately 450 for DPB1. Several DR-DQ haplotypes were handled as single units for association and clustering, since linkage in the cohort was strong. Among about 400 genotyped donors of the cohort, an average of approximately 220,000 unique TCR beta nucleotide sequences was sequenced per donor, of which about 19% were non-productive. The paper's findings and limits, for the study overall: Cytomegalovirus status was reported to be diagnosed by the classifier with high specificity and sensitivity in both the original and validation cohorts. Because the 87-base-pair reads could not distinguish some IMGT-functional V segments, including TRBV6-2 and TRBV6-3, those segments were excluded. A further reported finding was that TCR beta sequences accurately predicted the HLA-A and HLA-B alleles for most subjects in the first cohort. Because counts were too low, seventeen rarely observed V segments, including chromosome 9 orphons, were left out of the earlier analysis of a few hundred of the donors. When HLA alleles, especially DR and DQ, strongly co-occurred, TCR associations were difficult to assign to individual alleles. In a later analysis, 16,951 TCR beta sequences were associated with specific HLA alleles at a false discovery rate of 0.05. In a later analysis, the rate of TCR association differed among HLA loci, with DRB1 alleles having the most associated TCRs and HLA-C alleles having the fewest. According to the authors, the approach could potentially be generalized to other disease states and immunological phenotypes. Compared with the roughly 670-donor mean, donors in an Asian-associated ancestry cluster had fewer N-insertions in productive TCRs, according to a later genetic analysis. Linkage disequilibrium might explain the correlated functional status among segregating V segments, but an unknown experimental factor could not be ruled out. Because some donors lacked HLA typing at each locus, the association tests relied only on the typed subset. V-gene and J-gene trimming of TCR beta chains was associated with a missense DCLRE1C variant in a later genetic analysis, and the association was replicated in an independent cohort. A group of highly shared sequence variants was considered likely to be a technical artifact of the sequencing pipeline. In an earlier analysis of roughly 560 of the donors, most TCR beta V segments were observed in productive rearrangements about 90% or about 30% of the time, broadly matching IMGT annotations. Sequencing depth was assumed to be roughly uniform across donors in the presence/absence analyses, though that assumption may not hold. Most CMV-associated TCR beta chains appeared to be HLA-restricted in a later analysis, and the HLA associations seemed to be driven largely by CMV exposure. A later analysis found that HLA-associated TCR beta chains were more clonally expanded and had lower generation probabilities than equally common non-associated chains. Only TCR beta chains were sequenced in this cohort, and the absence of alpha or paired-chain data limited detectable features. Most TCR sequences were seen in very few donors, while some public TCRs were found in many individuals. A total of 150 or so TCR beta chains were listed by the study as associated with cytomegalovirus. The only immune exposure information available for the cohort was CMV serostatus. A later analysis reported that several top co-occurrence clusters appeared linked to parvovirus B19, influenza, CMV and Epstein-Barr virus. In vitro tests confirmed that a few of the cytomegalovirus-associated TCR beta chains recognize cytomegalovirus antigens.

Library preparation employed the immunoSEQ multiplex PCR assay. A mixture of 60 forward primers for TCR Vbeta segments and 13 reverse primers for TCR Jbeta segments was used in the multiplex PCR. A multiplex PCR assay on genomic DNA amplified the CDR3 region of rearranged TCR beta genes. On the Illumina HiSeq System, the amplified TCR beta libraries were sequenced as 87-base-pair reads. As for how the authors treated the data: Across the roughly 700 repertoires, a later analysis counted roughly 77 million unique TCR beta chains, some 11 million of which were shared by at least two donors. Raw reads were error-corrected and collapsed into unique sequences with a nearest-neighbor algorithm that merged closely related sequences to remove PCR and sequencing errors. To assign V, D and J gene segments, CDR3 sequences were aligned to IMGT reference sequences. For a sequence to be retained, a match of at least six nucleotides was required to both a V gene segment and a J gene segment. Rearrangements were classified as productive when the CDR3 lacked stop codons and remained in frame with V and J, and all other rearrangements were classified as non-productive. Following IMGT convention, CDR3 was defined as the stretch from the second conserved V-encoded cysteine to the conserved J-encoded phenylalanine. In an earlier analysis of roughly 610 of the donors, sequences lacking an unambiguous match to a single V gene segment were excluded. An earlier analysis of roughly 590 of the donors called V segments functional above 56.7% productive rearrangements and segregating when the between-donor standard deviation exceeded 5%. A statistical classification framework was built to diagnose cytomegalovirus status from the catalog of TCR beta chain sequences. In a later analysis, TCR nucleotide sequences were compared against IMGT/GENE-DB human TR gene sequences so that V and J genes could be assigned. Using the TCRdist pipeline, a later analysis assigned CDR3 sequences along with most-parsimonious VDJ recombination scenarios. In a later analysis, each TCR beta chain was defined by its CDR3 amino acid sequence together with its V-gene family, and reads without a unique V-gene family were excluded. In a later analysis, 450 to 600 highly shared, low-generation-probability nucleotide sequences were removed to address suspected cross-contamination and a sequencing artifact. In a later analysis, a clonal expansion index for each public chain was calculated from normalized within-repertoire ranks of inferred template counts. A later analysis computed generation probabilities with a VDJ recombination model fitted to out-of-frame rearrangements, and checked the results against IGoR. In a later analysis, hypergeometric tests were used to score TCR-TCR, TCR-HLA and TCR-CMV co-occurrence, with a repertoire-size bias correction applied to TCR pairs. In a later analysis, false discovery rates were estimated by permuting HLA or CMV assignments 20 times. In a later analysis, co-occurring TCRs were grouped using DBSCAN, with TCRdist sequence similarity added in when clustering inside HLA-allele-positive subsets. Repertoires with fewer than 30,000 or more than 120,000 public chains, plus five repertoires with anomalous nucleotide sharing, were excluded from co-occurrence clustering. Here the immuneACCESS table is served through TCRdb, limited to in-frame sequences with V and J called. Missing clones are a known gap in these copies; in checked studies unresolved V genes cover under half, and the rest lacks a known reason. For V, J and clone size, that table is used; D and trimming come from the DNA. The sample table contains 150,000 to 200,000 clones; only one count was recorded for around 72% of them. The ten biggest clones cover over 2.5% of the sample.

Measured from the cysteine to the phenylalanine, the CDR3 is 14 residues long. The CDR3 DNA has 42 bases and is translated from base 1. CDR1 LNHDA and CDR2 SQIVND were looked up in the germline V gene (reference sequence). The cohort comprised 666 healthy bone marrow donors. At the time of sampling, all cohort members were nominally healthy, though unrecorded immune exposures were likely present. The donor tested CMV seronegative, placing the donor among the roughly 350 seronegative members of the cohort. A peripheral blood sample was provided by each donor, and peripheral blood mononuclear cells were used for TCR beta sequencing. The Qiagen DNeasy Blood Extraction Kit was used to extract genomic DNA from the blood cell samples. To note about this clone: Its recognized antigen is unknown. Base quality data are lacking; no much larger clone is found one base away.

The V gene is TRBV19 and the J gene is TRBJ2-5; TRBD2 lines up with 7 middle nucleotides. The J call may be incorrect, as the DNA end agrees better with TRBJ2-7. The receptor was isolated from a female donor in good health and CMV-seronegative. Material: PBMCs. The encoded CDR3 is CASSGQAGSYEQYF. The nucleotide sequence is TGTGCCAGTTCGGGCCAAGCGGGATCCTACGAGCAGTACTTC.